This T cell receptor beta chain was identified during a study of prognosis after radiotherapy for stage I lung cancer. This clonotype showed up many times. Two-round multiplex PCR, the amplification method, yielded TCR beta CDR3 from genomic DNA. Round-one PCR had primers specific to each TRBV and TRBJ gene. TCRdb ran MiXCR on the multiplex PCR reads and lists one entry per CDR3 protein. The sample shows about 14,000 distinct CDR3 sequences, 30% to 40% of them seen only once. This CDR3 has 14 residues. Germline lookup yields CDR1 MDHEN and CDR2 SYDVKM. V was clipped by 2 bases and J by 4 bases; unmatched bases: 4.

The V and J genes are TRBV28 and TRBJ1-2, with 7 bases lining up with TRBD1. Material: PBMCs, obtained before or after stereotactic body radiation therapy (not recorded which). The clonotype comes from a donor at least 50 years old with non-small cell lung cancer. The CDR3 region has the DNA TGTGCCAGCAGTTTAAGGGGGCGGGGCTATGGCTACACCTTC. This sequence encodes CASSLRGRGYGYTF.